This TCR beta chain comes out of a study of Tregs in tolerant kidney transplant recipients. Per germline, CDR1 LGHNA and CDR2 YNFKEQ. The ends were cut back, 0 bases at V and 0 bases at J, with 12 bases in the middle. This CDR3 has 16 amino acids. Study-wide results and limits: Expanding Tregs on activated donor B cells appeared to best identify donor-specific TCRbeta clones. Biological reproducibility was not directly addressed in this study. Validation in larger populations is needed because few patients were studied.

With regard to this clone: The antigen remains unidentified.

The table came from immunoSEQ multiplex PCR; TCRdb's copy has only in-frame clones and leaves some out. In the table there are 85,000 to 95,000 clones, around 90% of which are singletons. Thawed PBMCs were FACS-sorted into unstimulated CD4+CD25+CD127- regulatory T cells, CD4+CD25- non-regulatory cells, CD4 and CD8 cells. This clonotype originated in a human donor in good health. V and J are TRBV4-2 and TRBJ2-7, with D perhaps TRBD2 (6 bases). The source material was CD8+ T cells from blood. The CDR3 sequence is CASSQDSSVSSYEQYF. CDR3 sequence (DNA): TGTGCCAGCAGCCAAGATTCTAGCGTGAGCTCCTACGAGCAGTACTTC.